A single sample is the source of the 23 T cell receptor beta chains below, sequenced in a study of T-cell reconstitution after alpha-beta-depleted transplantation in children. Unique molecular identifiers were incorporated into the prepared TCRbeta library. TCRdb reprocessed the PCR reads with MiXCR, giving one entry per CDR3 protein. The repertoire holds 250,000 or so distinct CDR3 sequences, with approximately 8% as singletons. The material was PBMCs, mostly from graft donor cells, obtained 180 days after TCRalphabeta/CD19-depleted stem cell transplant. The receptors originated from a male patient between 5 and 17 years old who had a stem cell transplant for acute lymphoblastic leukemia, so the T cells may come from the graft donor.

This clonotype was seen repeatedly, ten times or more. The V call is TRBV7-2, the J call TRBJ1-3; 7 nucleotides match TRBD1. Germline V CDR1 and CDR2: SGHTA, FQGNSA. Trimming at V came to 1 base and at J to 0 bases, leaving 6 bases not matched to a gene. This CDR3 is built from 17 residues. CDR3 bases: TGTGCCAGCAGCTTAGTAAGGGGGCGATCCTCTGGAAACACCATATATTTT. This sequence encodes CASSLVRGRSSGNTIYF.

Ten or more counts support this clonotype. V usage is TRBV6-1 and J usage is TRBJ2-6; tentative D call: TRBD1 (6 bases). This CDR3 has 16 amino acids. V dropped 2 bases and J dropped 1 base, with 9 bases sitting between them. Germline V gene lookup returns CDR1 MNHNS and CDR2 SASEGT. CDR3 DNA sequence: TGTGCCAGCAGTGAAAAACAGGGATCTGGGGCCAACGTCCTGACTTTC. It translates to CASSEKQGSGANVLTF.

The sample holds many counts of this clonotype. CDR3 coding DNA: TGTGCCAGCAGCTTGGGTAATCTCATGGAAAAACTGTTTTTT. It translates to CASSLGNLMEKLFF. The chain joins TRBV5-5 to TRBJ1-4; D gene uncertain. This CDR3 is 14 amino acids long. Trimming pared 0 bases from V and 8 bases from J, leaving 11 bases between. CDR1 and CDR2 (germline): SGHKS, YYEKEE (reference sequence).

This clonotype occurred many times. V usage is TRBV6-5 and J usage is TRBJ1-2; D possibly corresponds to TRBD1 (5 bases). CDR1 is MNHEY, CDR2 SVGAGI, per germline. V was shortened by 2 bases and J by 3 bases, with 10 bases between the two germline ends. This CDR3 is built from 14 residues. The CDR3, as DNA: TGTGCCAGCAGTTACGGGTTAGGGGACTATGGCTACACCTTC. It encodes CASSYGLGDYGYTF.

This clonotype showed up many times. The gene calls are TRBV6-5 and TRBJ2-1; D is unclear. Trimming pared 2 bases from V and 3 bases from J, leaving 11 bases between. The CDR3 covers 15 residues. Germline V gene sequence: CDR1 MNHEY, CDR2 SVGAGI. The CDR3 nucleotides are TGTGCCAGCAGTTACGGCCCCCCCAGCTACAATGAGCAGTTCTTC. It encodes CASSYGPPSYNEQFF.

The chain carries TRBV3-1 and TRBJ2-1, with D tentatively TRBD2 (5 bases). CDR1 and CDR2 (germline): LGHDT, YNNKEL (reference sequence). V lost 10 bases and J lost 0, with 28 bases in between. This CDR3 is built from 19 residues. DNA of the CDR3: TGTGCCATCACCATTGGGGAGAAGCGTCTTAGGAGCTCCTACAATGAGCAGTTCTTC. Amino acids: CAITIGEKRLRSSYNEQFF.

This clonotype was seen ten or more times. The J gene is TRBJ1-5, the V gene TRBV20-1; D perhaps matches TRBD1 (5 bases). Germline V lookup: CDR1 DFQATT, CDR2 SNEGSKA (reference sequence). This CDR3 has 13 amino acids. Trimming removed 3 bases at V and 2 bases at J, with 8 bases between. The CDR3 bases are TGCAGTGCTAGGCAGGGCGGCAATCAGCCCCAGCATTTT. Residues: CSARQGGNQPQHF.

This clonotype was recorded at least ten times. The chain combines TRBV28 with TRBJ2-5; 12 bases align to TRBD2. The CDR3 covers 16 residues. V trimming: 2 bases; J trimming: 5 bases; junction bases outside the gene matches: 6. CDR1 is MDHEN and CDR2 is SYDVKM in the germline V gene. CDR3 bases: TGTGCCAGCAGTTTAAGACTAGCGGGAGTGGGGGAGACCCAGTACTTC. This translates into CASSLRLAGVGETQYF.

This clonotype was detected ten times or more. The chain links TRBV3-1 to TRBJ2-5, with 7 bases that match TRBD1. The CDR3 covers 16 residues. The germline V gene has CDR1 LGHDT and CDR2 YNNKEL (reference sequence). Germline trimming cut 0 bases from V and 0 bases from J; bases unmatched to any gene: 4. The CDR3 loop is CASSQELTGYQETQYF. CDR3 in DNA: TGTGCCAGCAGCCAAGAGCTGACAGGGTACCAAGAGACCCAGTACTTC.

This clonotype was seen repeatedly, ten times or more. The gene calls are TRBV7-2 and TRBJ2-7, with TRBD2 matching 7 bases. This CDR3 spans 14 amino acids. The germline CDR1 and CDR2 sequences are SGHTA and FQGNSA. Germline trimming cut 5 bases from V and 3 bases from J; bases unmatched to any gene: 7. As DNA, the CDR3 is TGTGCCAGCAGCCGCGGACTAGAGATCTACGAGCAGTACTTC. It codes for CASSRGLEIYEQYF.

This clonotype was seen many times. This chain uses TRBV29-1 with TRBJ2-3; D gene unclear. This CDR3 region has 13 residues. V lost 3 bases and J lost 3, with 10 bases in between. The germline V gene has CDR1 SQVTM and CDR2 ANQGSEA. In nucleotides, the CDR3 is TGCAGCGTTGATAGAGTAGGGACAGATACGCAGTATTTT. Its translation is CSVDRVGTDTQYF.

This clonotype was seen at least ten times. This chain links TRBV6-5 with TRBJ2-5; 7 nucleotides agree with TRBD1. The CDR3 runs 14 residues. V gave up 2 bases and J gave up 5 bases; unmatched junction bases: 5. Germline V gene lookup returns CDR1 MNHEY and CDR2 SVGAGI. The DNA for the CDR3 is TGTGCCAGCAGTTACAGGGGGCGCGAGGAGACCCAGTACTTC. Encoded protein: CASSYRGREETQYF.

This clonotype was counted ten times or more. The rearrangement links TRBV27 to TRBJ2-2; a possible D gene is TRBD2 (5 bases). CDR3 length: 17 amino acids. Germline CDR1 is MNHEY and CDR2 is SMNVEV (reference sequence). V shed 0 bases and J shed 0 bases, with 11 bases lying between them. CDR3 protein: CASSLSRMRANTGELFF. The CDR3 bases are TGTGCCAGCAGTTTATCCCGGATGAGGGCGAACACCGGGGAGCTGTTTTTT.

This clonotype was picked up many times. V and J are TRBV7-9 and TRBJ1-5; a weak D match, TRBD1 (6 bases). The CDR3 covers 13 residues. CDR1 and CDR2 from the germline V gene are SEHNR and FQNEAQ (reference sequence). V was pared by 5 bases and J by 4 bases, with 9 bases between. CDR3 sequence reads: CASSEGGNQPQHF. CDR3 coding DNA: TGTGCCAGCAGCGAAGGGGGGAATCAGCCCCAGCATTTT.

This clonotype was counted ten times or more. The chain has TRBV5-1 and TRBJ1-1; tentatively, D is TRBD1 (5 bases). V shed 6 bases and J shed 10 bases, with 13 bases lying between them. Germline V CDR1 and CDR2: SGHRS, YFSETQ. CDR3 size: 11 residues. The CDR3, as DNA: TGCGCCAGCAACGGGGACTCGGGAGCTTTCTTT. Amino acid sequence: CASNGDSGAFF.

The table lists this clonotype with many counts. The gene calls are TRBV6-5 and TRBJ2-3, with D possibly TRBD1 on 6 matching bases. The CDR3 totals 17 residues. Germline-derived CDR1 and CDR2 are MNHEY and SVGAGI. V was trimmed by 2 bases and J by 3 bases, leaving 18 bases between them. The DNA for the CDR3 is TGTGCCAGCAGTTACCTCTTGACAGGTTCGGGAACAGATACGCAGTATTTT. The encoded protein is CASSYLLTGSGTDTQYF.

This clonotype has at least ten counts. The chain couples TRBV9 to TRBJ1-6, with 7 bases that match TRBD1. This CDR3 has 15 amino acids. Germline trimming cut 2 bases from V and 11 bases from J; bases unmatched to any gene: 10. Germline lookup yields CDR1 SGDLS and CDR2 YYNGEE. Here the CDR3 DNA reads TGTGCCAGCAGCGTTGCGGAGACAGGGAGGACACCCCTCCACTTT. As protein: CASSVAETGRTPLHF.

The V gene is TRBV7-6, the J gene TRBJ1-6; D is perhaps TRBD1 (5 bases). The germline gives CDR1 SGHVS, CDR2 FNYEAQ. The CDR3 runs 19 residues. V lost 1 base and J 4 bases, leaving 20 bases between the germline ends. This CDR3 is CASSLDPSGREGYNSPLHF. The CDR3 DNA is TGTGCCAGCAGCTTAGACCCCTCCGGTAGGGAGGGGTATAATTCACCCCTCCACTTT. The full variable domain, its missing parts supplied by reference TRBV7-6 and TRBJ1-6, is GAGVSQSPRYKVTKRGQDVALRCDPISGHVSLYWYRQALGQGPEFLTYFNYEAQQDKSGLPNDRFSAERPEGSISTLTIQRTEQRDSAMYRCASSLDPSGREGYNSPLHFGNGTRLTVT.

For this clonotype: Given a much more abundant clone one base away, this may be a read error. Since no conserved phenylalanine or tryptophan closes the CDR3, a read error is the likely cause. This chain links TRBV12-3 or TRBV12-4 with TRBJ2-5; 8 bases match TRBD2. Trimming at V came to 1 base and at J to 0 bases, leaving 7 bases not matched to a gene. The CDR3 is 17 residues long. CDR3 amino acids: CASSLVGGGLYQETQYS. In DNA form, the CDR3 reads TGTGCCAGCAGTTTAGTGGGCGGGGGGTTGTACCAAGAGACCCAGTACTCC.

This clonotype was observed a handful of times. CDR3 sequence: CASSRTSGKLGELFF. CDR3 nucleotides: TGTGCCAGCAGCCGGACTAGCGGGAAGCTCGGGGAGCTGTTTTTT. J is TRBJ2-2 and V is TRBV3-1; 12 positions agree with TRBD2. The CDR3 runs 15 residues. Germline V gives CDR1 LGHDT, CDR2 YNNKEL (reference sequence). V was clipped by 4 bases and J by 7 bases; unmatched bases: 4.

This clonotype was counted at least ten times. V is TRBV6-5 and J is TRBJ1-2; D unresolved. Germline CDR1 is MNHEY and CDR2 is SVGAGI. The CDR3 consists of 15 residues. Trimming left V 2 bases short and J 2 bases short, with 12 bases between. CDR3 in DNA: TGTGCCAGCAGTTACAAAGGGCAGAAGAACTATGGCTACACCTTC. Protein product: CASSYKGQKNYGYTF.

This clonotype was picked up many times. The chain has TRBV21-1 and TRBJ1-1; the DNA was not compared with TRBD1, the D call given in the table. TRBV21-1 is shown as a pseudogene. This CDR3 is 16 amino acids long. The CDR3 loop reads CASSSRNLGTNTEAFF. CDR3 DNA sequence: TGTGCCAGCAGCTCCCGAAACCTTGGTACCAACACTGAAGCTTTCTTT.

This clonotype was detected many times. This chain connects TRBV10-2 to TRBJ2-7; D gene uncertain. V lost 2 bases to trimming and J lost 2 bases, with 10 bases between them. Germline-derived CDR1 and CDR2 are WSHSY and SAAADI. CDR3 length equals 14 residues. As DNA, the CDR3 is TGCGCCAGCAGTGAGGGTCCTAGGGCCTACGAGCAGTACTTC. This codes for CASSEGPRAYEQYF.